This is a list of T cell receptor beta chains from one sample in a study of T cell repertoires in cytomegalovirus infection. TCRdb itself ran the reads through MiXCR, one entry per CDR3 protein. Here the sample spans some 680,000 distinct CDR3 sequences, about a third being singletons. Material for sequencing was PBMCs. The receptors stem from a human donor in good health (CMV status not recorded). Some clones in this sample may be carry-over from other donors' samples. Each CDR3 is given with its conserved first and last residue. A clone size is listed for some rows: how often the clone was seen (once, few, many), or a class if it is expanded.

V gene	clone size	CDR3 protein
TRBV18	NA	CASTGQQETQYF
TRBV7-6	NA	CASSSWESRNNEQFF
TRBV7-4	NA	CASIKEGRPYEQYF
TRBV6-2/TRBV6-3	NA	CASSYSLAGVEQYF
TRBV7-6	NA	CASDSGLAGRETQYF
TRBV4-1	NA	CASSQEWGEGTTEAFF
TRBV7-2	few	CASSLPRATLSHNSPLHF
TRBV7-8	NA	CASSPPVWGRSKNIQYF
TRBV6-1	many	CASRNLAAPQHF
TRBV7-3	NA	CASSLTGTGLEKLFF